This entry is about one T cell receptor (beta chain). What it binds is not known. The data were taken from a study of shared clonotypes between healthy human individuals. Germline CDR1 is KGHSH and CDR2 is LQKENI. The CDR3 loop spans 15 amino acids. Trimming took 6 bases from V and 1 from J, leaving 12 bases between them. Only in-frame clones appear in the TCRdb table, and some are missing; sequencing was by immunoSEQ multiplex PCR. The table lists some 2,400,000 clones, 95% of them singletons, with less than 0.15% in the top ten. General study findings and limits: There were few donors, and this limited the genetic and exposure-history diversity represented.

This chain links TRBV18 with TRBJ2-2; D call uncertain. The material sequenced was naive CD4+ T cells sorted from blood. Sample subset: CD45RA+ positively selected. This clonotype was sampled from a man younger than 30 in good health. The CDR3 DNA follows: TGTGCCAGCTCTCCCGGAGACAAGAACACCGGGGAGCTGTTTTTT. It is translated as CASSPGDKNTGELFF.